Described below is a single T cell receptor beta chain sequence and its context. Its matching antigen is unknown. The sample is drawn from a study of vaccination and CD4 T cells after COVID-19. Study-wide context: Drawing of post-COVID samples took place a median roughly 97 days after diagnosis (range 35 to 161). Ranging from 14 to 241, the interval between dose two and post-vaccine sampling had a median of 72 days. General observations from the study: Vaccine-specific clones numbering 304 of 307 showed spike mono-reactivity in convalescent patients.

TCRdb re-called the PCR reads through MiXCR, storing one row per CDR3 protein. The table has 25,000 to 30,000 distinct CDR3 sequences, 50% to 65% seen once. Germline assignment: CDR1 KGHSH and CDR2 LQKENI. This CDR3 has 14 amino acids. V was pared by 6 bases and J by 7 bases, with 19 bases between. Time point given: late sampling 161 to 241 days after vaccination in three convalescent patients. Positive PCR dates spanned March to December 2020, predating US Alpha, Beta and Delta variants. The input for sequencing was CD4+ T cells from blood, taken about 7 months after SARS-CoV-2 vaccination. The V and J genes are TRBV18 and TRBJ2-7, with D perhaps assigned TRBD1 or TRBD2 (5 bases each). The receptor comes from a human donor who had recovered from COVID-19. The DNA of the CDR3 is TGTGCCAGCTCCCCAGGGACCCAGACAAGGGAGCAGTACTTC. Protein product: CASSPGTQTREQYF.